This passage covers 5 T cell receptor beta chains from one sample sequenced in a study of radiotherapy plus CTLA-4 blockade in lung cancer. Data came from immunoSEQ multiplex PCR; TCRdb stores just in-frame clones and leaves some out. The sample records about 50,000 clones, about 85% being singletons. Sequencing was performed on peripheral blood, taken from a patient treated with radiotherapy plus ipilimumab. The receptors come from a human donor with non-small cell lung cancer whose response to radiotherapy plus ipilimumab could not be evaluated.

This clone was recorded once. The chain is built from TRBV27 and TRBJ2-2; 7 positions match TRBD1. Germline CDR1 is MNHEY and CDR2 is SMNVEV (reference sequence). Trimming removed 6 bases from V and 4 bases from J; junction bases left unmatched: 8. This CDR3 has 15 residues. As DNA, the CDR3 is TGTGCCAGCAGCCACTCTCGACAGGGCACCGGGGAGCTGTTTTTT. It specifies CASSHSRQGTGELFF.

The chain links TRBV28 to TRBJ1-3; TRBD1 is a possible D gene (6 bases). CDR1 and CDR2 (germline): MDHEN, SYDVKM. This CDR3 region has 16 residues. Trimming took 4 bases from V and 0 from J, leaving 13 bases between them. The CDR3 spells CASSYTRTASGNTIYF. The CDR3 bases are TGTGCCAGCAGTTATACCCGGACAGCCTCTGGAAACACCATATATTTT.

The chain uses TRBV5-5 and TRBJ2-6; D possibly corresponds to TRBD1 (5 bases). Germline assignment: CDR1 SGHKS and CDR2 YYEKEE (reference sequence). The ends were cut back, 3 bases at V and 13 bases at J, with 17 bases in the middle. There are 14 residues in the CDR3. The CDR3 loop reads CASSSPAGNKVLTF. The CDR3 region has the DNA TGTGCCAGCAGCTCTCCGGCAGGGAATAAGGTCCTGACTTTC.

The gene calls are TRBV9 and TRBJ1-3; no definite D call. V was clipped by 0 bases and J by 0 bases, with 10 bases between them. CDR1 is SGDLS, CDR2 YYNGEE, per germline. The CDR3 extends over 16 amino acids. This CDR3 is CASSVDPLSSGNTIYF. The CDR3 DNA reads TGTGCCAGCAGCGTAGACCCCCTTAGCTCTGGAAACACCATATATTTT.

This chain uses TRBV29-1 with TRBJ2-1, with D possibly being TRBD2 (5 bases). The V end was cut by 6 bases, the J end by 0 bases, with 15 bases between. The CDR3 has 15 residues. Per the germline V gene, CDR1 is SQVTM and CDR2 is ANQGSEA. CDR3 protein: CSVSTNPSSYNEQFF. The CDR3 DNA sequence: TGCAGCGTCTCGACTAACCCGAGCTCCTACAATGAGCAGTTCTTC.